A selection of T cell receptor beta chains follows, all from one sample in a study of Graves' ophthalmopathy and Graves' hyperthyroidism. From the multiplex PCR reads, TCRdb called clonotypes with MiXCR, one entry per CDR3 protein. The sample records some 750,000 distinct CDR3 sequences, approximately 40% being singletons. Material: peripheral blood. The receptors stem from an adult man with Graves' ophthalmopathy. The CDR3 runs from the conserved cysteine through the conserved F or W.

v_gene,CDR3aa
TRBV19,CASRKDNFYGYTF
TRBV2,CANPPGAGVQYF
TRBV11-2,CASSPTRSSFKFHF
TRBV6-1,CATLKGSGGEKYF
TRBV14,CASSQDRRDEKGYTF
TRBV7-9,CASSFGGSSYGYTF
TRBV7-9,CASKRGGGTGELFF
TRBV25-1,CASSLSTPWETQYF
TRBV7-2,CASSLGGNSNSPLHF
TRBV29-1,CSVGDRGSTGELFF
TRBV19,CASSMVGRGFDQPQHF
TRBV20-1,CSASAGTLDF
TRBV4-2,CASSKGQGSWEQYF
TRBV20-1,CSARDWTGRNTEAFF
TRBV9,CASSVGDQPQHF
TRBV9,CASIRGPTNTGELFF
TRBV20-1,CSARAQGRGAAEAFF
TRBV12-3/TRBV12-4,CASSSRQETQYF
TRBV29-1,CSVARGEATQYF
TRBV25-1,CASSSRQGLAGVWTGELFF